The clone carrying this T cell receptor (beta chain) was seen only a few times. Trimming removed 0 bases from V and 0 bases from J; junction bases left unmatched: 5. The CDR3 is 17 residues long. Germline loops: CDR1 SGHTA, CDR2 FQGTGA. TCRdb independently ran MiXCR on the RT-PCR reads; one entry per CDR3 protein. The data contain approximately 500,000 distinct CDR3 sequences, 14% of them singletons. The data stem from a study of response to subunit inactivated influenza vaccine. The J gene is TRBJ2-3, the V gene TRBV7-3; 8 bases are shared with TRBD2. The receptor's source is a man aged 50-60 years who received an inactivated influenza vaccine. Material: PBMCs from blood, obtained 11 to 12 days after vaccination. The CDR3 coding sequence is TGTGCCAGCAGCTTAACTCCGGCTAGCGGGAGCACAGATACGCAGTATTTT. It encodes CASSLTPASGSTDTQYF.